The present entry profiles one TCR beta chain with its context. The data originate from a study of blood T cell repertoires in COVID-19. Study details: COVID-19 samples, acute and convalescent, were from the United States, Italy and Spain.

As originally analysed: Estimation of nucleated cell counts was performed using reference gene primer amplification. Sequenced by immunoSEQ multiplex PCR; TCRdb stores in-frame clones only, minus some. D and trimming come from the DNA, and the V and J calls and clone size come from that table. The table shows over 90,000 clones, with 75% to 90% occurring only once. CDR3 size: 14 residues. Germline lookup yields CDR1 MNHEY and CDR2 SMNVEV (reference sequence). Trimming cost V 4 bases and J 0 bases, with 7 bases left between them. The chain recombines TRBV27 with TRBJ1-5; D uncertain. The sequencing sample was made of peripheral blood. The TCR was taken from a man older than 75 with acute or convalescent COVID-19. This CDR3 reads CASSSLYSNQPQHF. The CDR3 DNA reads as TGTGCCAGCAGTTCCCTTTATAGCAATCAGCCCCAGCATTTT.